Presented here are 21 T cell receptor beta chains from one specimen sequenced in a study of CD8 T cells in Susac syndrome. RNA totalling about 0.45 to 1 ug underwent reverse transcription with random hexamers. Each CDR3 protein is one row after TCRdb ran MiXCR on the immunoSEQ multiplex PCR reads. The sample carries 56,000 or so distinct CDR3 sequences, approximately 95% recorded once. Material for sequencing was CD8+ T cells from PBMCs. The origin of the receptors is a human donor with Susac syndrome.

This chain connects TRBV28 to TRBJ2-7; 8 bases match TRBD1. CDR3 length equals 15 residues. V dropped 5 bases and J dropped 5; count of bases not matched to a gene: 11. Per the germline V gene, CDR1 is MDHEN and CDR2 is SYDVKM. In DNA form, the CDR3 reads TGTGCCAGCAGTCTTTACCCCGGGACAGGACACGAGCAGTACTTC. Protein: CASSLYPGTGHEQYF. The whole variable domain, filled in from reference TRBV28 and TRBJ2-7, reads DVKVTQSSRYLVKRTGEKVFLECVQDMDHENMFWYRQDPGLGLRLIYFSYDVKMKEKGDIPEGYSVSREKKERFSLILESASTNQTSMYLCASSLYPGTGHEQYFGPGTRLTVT.

This clonotype was detected only once. This chain uses TRBV9 with TRBJ1-1; D is undetermined. The V gene's germline CDR1 is SGDLS and CDR2 YYNGEE. This CDR3 comprises 13 residues. Trimming removed 4 bases at V and 5 bases at J, with 12 bases between. Here the CDR3 DNA reads TGTGCCAGCAGCATGGGAGGCGGTACTGAAGCTTTCTTT. It translates to CASSMGGGTEAFF.

The J gene is TRBJ1-5, the V gene TRBV5-6; D perhaps matches TRBD1 (5 bases). Trimming took 0 bases from V and 6 from J, leaving 7 bases between them. The CDR3 is 13 residues long. In germline, CDR1 is SGHDT, CDR2 YYEEEE. The CDR3 spells CASSLVGGQPQHF. As DNA, the CDR3 is TGTGCCAGCAGCTTGGTCGGGGGTCAGCCCCAGCATTTT.

The chain links TRBV7-9 to TRBJ2-7, with D uncertain. The CDR3 runs to 11 residues. V was shortened by 5 bases and J by 3 bases, with 5 bases between the two germline ends. Germline CDR1 SEHNR, CDR2 FQNEAQ (reference sequence). The CDR3 DNA reads TGTGCCAGCAGCGCCCGCTACGAGCAGTACTTC. Its translation: CASSARYEQYF.

The gene calls are TRBV27 and TRBJ1-1; D possibly corresponds to TRBD1 (5 bases). Deletions cut 5 bases from V and 2 bases from J, with 15 bases between. The CDR3 spans 15 residues. Germline V gives CDR1 MNHEY, CDR2 SMNVEV (reference sequence). CDR3 sequence: CASSTRQRLNTEAFF. The CDR3, as DNA: TGTGCCAGCAGTACCCGACAGAGACTAAACACTGAAGCTTTCTTT.

The rearrangement joins TRBV12-3 or TRBV12-4 to TRBJ2-7, with 10 bases identical to TRBD1. V was clipped by 5 bases and J by 5 bases; unmatched bases: 6. The CDR3 is 14 residues long. The CDR3 sequence: CASSDGTGANEQYF. CDR3 DNA: TGTGCCAGCAGTGACGGGACAGGGGCTAACGAGCAGTACTTC.

Here the CDR3 reads CASGRRRMNTEAFF. The CDR3 nucleotides read TGCGCCAGCGGACGGAGGAGAATGAACACTGAAGCTTTCTTT. This chain links TRBV10-2 with TRBJ1-1, with D unclear. This CDR3 region has 14 residues. The germline V gene encodes CDR1 WSHSY and CDR2 SAAADI. Trimming cost V 8 bases and J 0 bases, with 13 bases left between them.

This rearrangement joins TRBV12-3 or TRBV12-4 to TRBJ2-3; TRBD2 matches at 10 bases. The CDR3 consists of 16 residues. V lost 1 base, J lost 5 bases, and 6 bases stayed unmatched. Written as DNA, the CDR3 is TGTGCCAGCAGTTTAGGTGGTTTAGCGGGGGGAGATACGCAGTATTTT. Translated, it gives CASSLGGLAGGDTQYF.

The chain uses TRBV6-6 and TRBJ1-2; D not resolved. V was trimmed by 5 bases and J by 2 bases, leaving 9 bases between them. The CDR3 loop spans 13 amino acids. Germline V CDR1 and CDR2: MNHNY, SVGAGI (reference sequence). The CDR3: CASSIQTNYGYTF. The CDR3 DNA reads TGTGCCAGCAGTATCCAAACAAACTATGGCTACACCTTC.

This chain links TRBV12-3 or TRBV12-4 with TRBJ2-5; D remains unclear. Trimming removed 6 bases at V and 5 bases at J, with 10 bases between. The CDR3 runs 12 residues. CDR3 sequence (DNA): TGTGCCAGCAGGTCTAATAGGGAGACCCAGTACTTC. Translation: CASRSNRETQYF.

The chain recombines TRBV6-1 with TRBJ2-6; TRBD1 aligns across 9 bases. The germline gives CDR1 MNHNS, CDR2 SASEGT. The CDR3 has 18 residues. V lost 6 bases, J lost 0 bases, and 9 bases stayed unmatched. The CDR3 DNA sequence: TGTGCCAGCAGACTGGACAGGGGTCATAACTCTGGGGCCAACGTCCTGACTTTC. Translating it yields CASRLDRGHNSGANVLTF.

V gene TRBV28 combines with J gene TRBJ2-3; D gene unclear. V lost 4 bases to trimming and J lost 2 bases, with 4 bases between them. The CDR3 runs 12 residues. Per the germline V gene, CDR1 is MDHEN and CDR2 is SYDVKM. The CDR3 nucleotides are TGTGCCAGCAGTTCATACACAGATACGCAGTATTTT. Translated, it gives CASSSYTDTQYF.

The rearrangement links TRBV12-3 or TRBV12-4 to TRBJ1-1, with 8 bases fitting TRBD1. Trimming removed 5 bases from V and 1 base from J; junction bases left unmatched: 0. The CDR3 contains 13 residues. The CDR3 coding sequence is TGTGCCAGCAGTGGACAGGGGAACACTGAAGCTTTCTTT. Protein product: CASSGQGNTEAFF.

The V call is TRBV7-8, the J call TRBJ2-1, with 7 bases fitting TRBD2. Germline CDR1 is SGHVS and CDR2 is FQNEAQ. The CDR3 loop spans 15 amino acids. J gave up 3 bases and V 3 bases, and 5 bases lay outside the gene matches. The DNA of the CDR3 is TGTGCCAGCAGCTTCCCGGGGGGTTTCTACAATGAGCAGTTCTTC. Encoded protein: CASSFPGGFYNEQFF.

The chain recombines TRBV27 with TRBJ2-1, with 8 positions matching TRBD1. The CDR3 loop spans 16 amino acids. The ends lost 5 bases at V and 2 bases at J; junction bases unmatched: 8. Germline V gene sequence: CDR1 MNHEY, CDR2 SMNVEV (reference sequence). Here the CDR3 DNA reads TGTGCCAGCAGTAACGAAGGACAGGGCCCCTACAATGAGCAGTTCTTC. It specifies CASSNEGQGPYNEQFF.

The chain uses TRBV10-3 and TRBJ2-5; D unclear. The CDR3 contains 12 residues. Germline V CDR1 and CDR2: ENHRY, SYGVKD. The V end was cut by 10 bases, the J end by 3 bases, with 12 bases between. The CDR3 bases are TGTGCCAGCACTAATGGGAAAGAGACCCAGTACTTC. This codes for CASTNGKETQYF.

This chain links TRBV5-5 with TRBJ1-1, with D perhaps TRBD1 (5 bases). The V end lost 4 bases, the J end lost 4 bases, and 14 bases lay between the germline ends. The V gene's germline CDR1 is SGHKS and CDR2 YYEKEE (reference sequence). CDR3 size: 14 residues. CDR3 sequence reads: CASSTDGGTTEAFF. In DNA form, the CDR3 reads TGTGCCAGCAGCACAGATGGGGGGACCACTGAAGCTTTCTTT. Full variable domain (missing parts from reference TRBV5-5 and TRBJ1-1): DAGVTQSPTHLIKTRGQQVTLRCSPISGHKSVSWYQQVLGQGPQFIFQYYEKEERGRGNFPDRFSARQFPNYSSELNVNALLLGDSALYLCASSTDGGTTEAFFGQGTRLTVV.

The chain carries TRBV12-3 or TRBV12-4 and TRBJ2-5, with 14 bases aligning to TRBD2. The V segment lost 5 bases and the J segment 5 bases; nucleotides outside the gene matches: 16. The CDR3 length is 19 residues. CDR3 sequence (DNA): TGTGCCAGCAGTCCCCGGACTAGCGGGGGGCCAACGTTATGGGAGACCCAGTACTTC. It codes for CASSPRTSGGPTLWETQYF.

This rearrangement joins TRBV7-9 to TRBJ2-5, with D uncertain. Germline CDR1 is SEHNR and CDR2 is FQNEAQ (reference sequence). V gave up 2 bases and J gave up 5 bases, with 9 bases separating them. CDR3 size: 13 residues. The CDR3 region has the DNA TGTGCCAGCAGCTTACAATTAGGGGAGACCCAGTACTTC. Translating it yields CASSLQLGETQYF.

The chain combines TRBV20-1 with TRBJ2-2; 7 nucleotides align to TRBD2. The CDR3 consists of 15 residues. Trimming at V came to 1 base and at J to 1 base, leaving 3 bases not matched to a gene. Germline CDR1 and CDR2: DFQATT and SNEGSKA (reference sequence). CDR3 nucleotide sequence: TGCAGTGCTAGAGTTGGCGGGGGGAACACCGGGGAGCTGTTTTTT. This translates into CSARVGGGNTGELFF.

The rearrangement joins TRBV27 to TRBJ2-7, with unresolved D. The CDR3 is made up of 11 amino acids. CDR1 and CDR2 (germline): MNHEY, SMNVEV (reference sequence). V gave up 5 bases and J gave up 2 bases, with 4 bases separating them. In DNA form, the CDR3 reads TGTGCCAGCAGTACCCCCTACGAGCAGTACTTC. Amino acids: CASSTPYEQYF.